The present T cell receptor (beta chain) was sequenced within a study of long-term antiretroviral therapy in people with HIV. The J segment lost 7 bases and the V segment lost 4 bases, leaving 7 bases of the junction unmatched. The CDR3 covers 15 residues. Investigators performed immunoSEQ version v3.0 at survey level. TCRdb's table, derived via immunoSEQ multiplex PCR, lists solely in-frame clones and lacks some. This table holds under 25,000 clones, more than 85% found once. Everyone in the study who had HIV was treated in the United States. Material: unsorted PBMCs, obtained 7.6 years after starting antiretroviral therapy. This rearrangement joins TRBV7-1 to TRBJ1-5; TRBD1 agrees at 10 bases. TRBV7-1 is marked as an open reading frame, function uncertain. The TCR was taken from a woman aged 40 to 49 with HIV. CDR3 amino acids: CASSLGTGVQQPQHF. The CDR3 coding sequence is TGTGCCAGCAGCTTAGGGACAGGGGTTCAACAGCCCCAGCATTTT.